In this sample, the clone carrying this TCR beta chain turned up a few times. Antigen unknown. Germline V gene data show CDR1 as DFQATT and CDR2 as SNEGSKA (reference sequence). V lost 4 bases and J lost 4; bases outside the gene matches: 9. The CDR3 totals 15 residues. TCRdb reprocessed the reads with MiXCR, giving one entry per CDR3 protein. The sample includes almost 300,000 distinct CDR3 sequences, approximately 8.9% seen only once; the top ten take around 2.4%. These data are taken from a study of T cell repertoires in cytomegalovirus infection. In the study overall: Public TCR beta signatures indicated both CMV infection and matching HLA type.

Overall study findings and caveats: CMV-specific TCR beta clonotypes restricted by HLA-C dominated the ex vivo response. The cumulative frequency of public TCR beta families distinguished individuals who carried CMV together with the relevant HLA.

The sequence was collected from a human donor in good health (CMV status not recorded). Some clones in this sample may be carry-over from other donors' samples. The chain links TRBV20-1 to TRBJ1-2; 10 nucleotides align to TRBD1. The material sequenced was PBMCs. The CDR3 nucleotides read TGCAGTGCTATACAACGGGACAGGGGTTTCTATGGCTACACCTTC. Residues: CSAIQRDRGFYGYTF.